Shown below are 5 T cell receptor beta chains from a single sample sequenced in a study of T-cell memory formation after mild COVID-19 (dated by TCRdb to 2020 to 2023). The receptor library was made with 5' RACE. Sequencing used an Illumina NovaSeq 6000. TCRdb reprocessing: public reads trimmed at Q25 with fastp, clones called with MiXCR, in-frame beta chains kept. Every distinct CDR3 protein forms one entry, paired with its most common genes and DNA. This sample lists around 200,000 distinct CDR3 sequences; 10% to 13% were detected once. The ten largest clones represent around 2.9% of the sample. Sequenced input: PBMCs or a T cell subset sorted from them (not recorded which). These receptors all come from a man aged 18 to 30 who had mild COVID-19 (a few samples of this study predate the infection). The sample titles of this study are shuffled in the database, so cell type and time point are left out; the donor was told from shared clones.

The V call is TRBV5-1, the J call TRBJ2-5, with TRBD2 matching 13 bases. Unmatched junction bases numbered 7, after V lost 4 bases and J lost 1 base. This CDR3 contains 17 residues. The germline gives CDR1 SGHRS, CDR2 YFSETQ. CDR3 sequence reads: CASSLPGTSGAQETQYF. In nucleotides, the CDR3 is TGCGCCAGCAGCCTCCCCGGGACTAGCGGGGCCCAAGAGACCCAGTACTTC.

The chain carries TRBV6-2 or TRBV6-3 and TRBJ1-2; D call uncertain. The CDR3 loop spans 13 amino acids. The germline gives CDR1 MNHEY, CDR2 SVGEGT. The germline V and J ends were trimmed by 2 bases and 0 bases, with 4 bases remaining between them. The CDR3 region is CASSYLPNYGYTF. CDR3 DNA sequence: TGTGCCAGCAGTTACCTACCTAACTATGGCTACACCTTC.

V is TRBV11-2 and J is TRBJ1-6, with TRBD1 as a possible D gene (5 bases). The CDR3 has 15 amino acids. Between the trimmed V and J ends, which lost 6 bases and 8 bases, there was a span of 17 bases. Per germline, CDR1 SGHAT and CDR2 FQNNGV. The CDR3 loop reads CASRRRQPVDSPLHF. The CDR3 DNA reads as TGTGCCAGCAGAAGGCGACAGCCGGTTGATTCACCCCTCCACTTT. Full variable domain (outside the CDR3, taken from reference TRBV11-2 and TRBJ1-6): EAGVAQSPRYKIIEKRQSVAFWCNPISGHATLYWYQQILGQGPKLLIQFQNNGVVDDSQLPKDRFSAERLKGVDSTLKIQPAKLEDSAVYLCASRRRQPVDSPLHFGNGTRLTVT.

CDR3 residues: CSARYGLQETQYF. The CDR3 nucleotides read TGCAGTGCTAGGTACGGCCTTCAAGAGACCCAGTACTTC. V is TRBV20-1 and J is TRBJ2-5; D ambiguous. Per germline, CDR1 DFQATT and CDR2 SNEGSKA (reference sequence). CDR3 length: 13 residues. V lost 3 bases and J lost 2, with 10 bases in between.

A few counts support this clonotype. The chain carries TRBV25-1 and TRBJ1-6; perhaps TRBD1 as D (5 bases). Trimming took 8 bases from V and 11 from J, leaving 16 bases between them. CDR1 and CDR2 from the germline V gene are MGHDK and SYGVNS. This CDR3 spans 13 amino acids. CDR3 nucleotide sequence: TGTGCCAGCCAGGTCTGGGGCGACGCACCCCTCCACTTT. Residues: CASQVWGDAPLHF.